This T cell receptor beta chain was obtained from a study of blood T cell repertoires in COVID-19. At the level of the study: COVID-19 samples, acute and convalescent, were from the United States, Italy and Spain.

The CDR3 totals 15 residues. Germline CDR1 and CDR2: SSHAT and FNYEAQ (reference sequence). This clone was counted a single time. Compared with germline, one end of the junction differs, possibly owing to a read error. Source study methods: Cell counts per sample came from amplifying reference gene primers. Only in-frame clones appear in the TCRdb table, and some are missing; sequencing was by immunoSEQ multiplex PCR. For V, J and clone size, that table is used; D and trimming come from the DNA. This sample has approximately 94,000 clones, with about 90% found just once. Sequencing was performed on peripheral blood. The sequence came from a woman aged 45-60 years in a cohort sampled during active COVID-19. The chain joins TRBV7-7 to TRBJ2-2, with D possibly being TRBD1 (5 bases). The CDR3 reads CASSLNQGSTGELFF. CDR3 in DNA: TGTGCTAGCAGCTTAAACCAGGGTAGTACCGGGGAGCTGTTTTTT.